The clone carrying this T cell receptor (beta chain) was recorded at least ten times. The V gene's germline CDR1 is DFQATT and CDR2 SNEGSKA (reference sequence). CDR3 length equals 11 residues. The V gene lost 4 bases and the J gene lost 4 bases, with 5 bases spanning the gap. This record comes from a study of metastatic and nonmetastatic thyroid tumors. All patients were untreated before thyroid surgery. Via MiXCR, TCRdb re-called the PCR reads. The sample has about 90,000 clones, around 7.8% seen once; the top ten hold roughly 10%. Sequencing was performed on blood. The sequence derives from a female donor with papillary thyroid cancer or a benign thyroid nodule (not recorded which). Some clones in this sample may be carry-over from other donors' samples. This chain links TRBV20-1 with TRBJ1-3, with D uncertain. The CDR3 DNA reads TGCAGTGCTAAGGGAGGAAACACCATATATTTT. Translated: CSAKGGNTIYF.